A selection of T cell receptor beta chains follows, all from one sample in a study of blood T cell repertoires in COVID-19. Data came from immunoSEQ multiplex PCR; TCRdb stores just in-frame clones and leaves some out. Among around 200,000 clones listed, around 86% were seen once. Sequenced: peripheral blood. These receptors all stem from a woman aged 80 or over in a cohort sampled during active or convalescent COVID-19. The CDR3 runs from the conserved cysteine through the conserved F or W. Fields, in order: V gene, J gene, D gene, clone size, CDR3 DNA, CDR3 protein. A D gene is named only where the DNA matches it firmly. Expanded clones are given a class, and other clones once, few, many or no size at all.

TRBV11-2	TRBJ1-1	TRBD1	.	TGTGCCAGCAGCTTGACAGGGGGGGGTACTGAAGCTTTCTTT	CASSLTGGGTEAFF
TRBV5-1	TRBJ2-2	TRBD1	.	TGCGCCAGCAGCTCACAGGGGGCGAACACCGGGGAGCTGTTTTTT	CASSSQGANTGELFF
TRBV7-9	TRBJ1-1	.	.	TGTGCCAGCAGTCGTACAGGGAGTGGGGCTGAAGCTTTCTTT	CASSRTGSGAEAFF
TRBV10-3	TRBJ2-7	.	.	TGTGCCATCAGTGTTACAGCCGGCTACGAGCAGTACTTC	CAISVTAGYEQYF
TRBV5-1	TRBJ2-3	.	.	TGCGCCAGCAGCTTGTCGTCGGATACGCAGTATTTT	CASSLSSDTQYF
TRBV9	TRBJ2-1	TRBD2	.	TGTGCCAGCACCCGAGCGGGAGTGGGTTACAATGAGCAGTTCTTC	CASTRAGVGYNEQFF
TRBV4-1	TRBJ2-6	TRBD1	few	TGCGCCAGCAGCCAAGTCTGGGGTGCCCTAACAGGGGCTGGGGCCAACGTCCTGACTTTC	CASSQVWGALTGAGANVLTF
TRBV6-1	TRBJ2-5	.	.	TGTGCCAGCAGTGAAAAGTCAGGGGGGCGAGAGACCCAGTACTTC	CASSEKSGGRETQYF
TRBV24-1	TRBJ1-2	.	.	TGTGCCACCAGTGATGGTCGGGGTACGGCCTATGGCTACACCTTC	CATSDGRGTAYGYTF
TRBV9	TRBJ2-3	TRBD2	.	TGTGCCAGCAGCGTAATGACTAGCGGTGATACGCAGTATTTT	CASSVMTSGDTQYF